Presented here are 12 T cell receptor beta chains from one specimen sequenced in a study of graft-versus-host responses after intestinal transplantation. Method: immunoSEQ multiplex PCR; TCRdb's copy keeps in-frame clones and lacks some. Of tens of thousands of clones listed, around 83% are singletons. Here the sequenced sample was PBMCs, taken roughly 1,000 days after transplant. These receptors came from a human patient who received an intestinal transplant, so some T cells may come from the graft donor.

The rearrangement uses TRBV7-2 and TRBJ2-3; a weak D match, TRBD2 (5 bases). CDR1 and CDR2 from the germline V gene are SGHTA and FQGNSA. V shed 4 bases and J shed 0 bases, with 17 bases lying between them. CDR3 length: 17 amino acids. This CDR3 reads CASSSSDSLGSTDTQYF. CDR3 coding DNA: TGTGCCAGCAGCTCCTCGGACTCCCTCGGCAGCACAGATACGCAGTATTTT.

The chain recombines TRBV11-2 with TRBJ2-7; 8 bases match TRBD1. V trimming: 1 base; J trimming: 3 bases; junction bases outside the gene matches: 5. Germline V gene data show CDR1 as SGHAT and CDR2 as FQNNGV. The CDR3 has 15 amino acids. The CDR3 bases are TGTGCCAGCAGCTTAGGCGGACAGGGCGGCTACGAGCAGTACTTC. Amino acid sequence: CASSLGGQGGYEQYF.

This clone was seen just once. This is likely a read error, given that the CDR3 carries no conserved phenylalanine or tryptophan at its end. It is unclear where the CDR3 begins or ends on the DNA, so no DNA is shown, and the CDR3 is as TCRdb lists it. The CDR3 sequence is CASMLKWRL. The V and J genes are TRBV19 and TRBJ2-7; no DNA check was done on the table's D call, TRBD2. Looked up from germline, CDR1 is LNHDA and CDR2 is SQIVND (reference sequence). The CDR3 has 9 amino acids, counting both end residues.

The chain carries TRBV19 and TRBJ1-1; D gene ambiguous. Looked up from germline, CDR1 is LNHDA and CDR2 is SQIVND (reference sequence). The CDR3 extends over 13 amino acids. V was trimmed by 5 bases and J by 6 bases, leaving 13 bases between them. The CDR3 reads CASSDTNGAEAFF. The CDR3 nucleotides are TGTGCCAGTAGTGACACCAACGGGGCTGAAGCTTTCTTT.

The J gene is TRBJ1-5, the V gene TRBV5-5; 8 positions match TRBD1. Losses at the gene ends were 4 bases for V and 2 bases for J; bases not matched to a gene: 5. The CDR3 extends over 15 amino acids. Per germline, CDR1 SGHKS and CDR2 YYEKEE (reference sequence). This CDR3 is CASSIGQGRNQPQHF. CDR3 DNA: TGTGCCAGCAGCATAGGACAGGGCCGCAATCAGCCCCAGCATTTT.

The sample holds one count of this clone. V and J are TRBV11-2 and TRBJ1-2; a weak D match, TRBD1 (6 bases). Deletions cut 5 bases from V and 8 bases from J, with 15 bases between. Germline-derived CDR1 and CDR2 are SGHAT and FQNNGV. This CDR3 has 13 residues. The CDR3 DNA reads TGTGCCAGCAGCCGGGGGGGGGCTGGAGGCTACACCTTC. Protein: CASSRGGAGGYTF.

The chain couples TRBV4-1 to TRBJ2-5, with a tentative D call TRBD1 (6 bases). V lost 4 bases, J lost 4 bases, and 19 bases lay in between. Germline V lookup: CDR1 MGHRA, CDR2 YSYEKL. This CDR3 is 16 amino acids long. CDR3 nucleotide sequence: TGCGCCAGCAGCCCTACTACAGGGAATTACGGAGAGACCCAGTACTTC. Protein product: CASSPTTGNYGETQYF.

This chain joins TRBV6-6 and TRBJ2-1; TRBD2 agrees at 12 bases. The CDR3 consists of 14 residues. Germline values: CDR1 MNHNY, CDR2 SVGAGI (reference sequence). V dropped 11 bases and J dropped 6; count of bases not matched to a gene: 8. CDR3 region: CASLGTSGRNEQFF. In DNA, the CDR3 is TGTGCCTCCCTGGGGACTAGCGGGCGCAATGAGCAGTTCTTC.

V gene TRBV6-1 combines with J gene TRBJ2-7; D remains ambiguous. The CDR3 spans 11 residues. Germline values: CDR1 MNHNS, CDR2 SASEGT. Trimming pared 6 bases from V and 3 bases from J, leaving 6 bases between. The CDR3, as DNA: TGTGCCAGCAGGACCCTCTACGAGCAGTACTTC. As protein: CASRTLYEQYF.

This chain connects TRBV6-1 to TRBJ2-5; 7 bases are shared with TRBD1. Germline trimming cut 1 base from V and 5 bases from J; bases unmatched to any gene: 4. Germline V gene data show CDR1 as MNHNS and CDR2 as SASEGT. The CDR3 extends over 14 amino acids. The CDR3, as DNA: TGTGCCAGCAGTGAAGGGAAGGGGGCGGAGACCCAGTACTTC. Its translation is CASSEGKGAETQYF.

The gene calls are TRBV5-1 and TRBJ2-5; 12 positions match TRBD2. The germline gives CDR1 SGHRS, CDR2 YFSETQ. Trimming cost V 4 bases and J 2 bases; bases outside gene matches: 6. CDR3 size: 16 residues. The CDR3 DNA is TGCGCCAGCAGCGTTACCCTAGCGGGAGGGCAAGAGACCCAGTACTTC. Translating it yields CASSVTLAGGQETQYF.

The CDR3 is CASSVGVDQPQHF. Here the CDR3 DNA reads TGTGCCAGCAGCGTAGGGGTCGATCAGCCCCAGCATTTT. The rearrangement links TRBV9 to TRBJ1-5, with no clear D. This CDR3 has 13 residues. Germline values: CDR1 SGDLS, CDR2 YYNGEE. V was trimmed by 0 bases and J by 5 bases, leaving 6 bases between them.